The 22 T cell receptor beta chains presented below share a single source sample, sequenced in a study of shared clonotypes between healthy human individuals. The table came from immunoSEQ multiplex PCR; TCRdb's copy has only in-frame clones and leaves some out. The sample lists some 900,000 clones; around 80% were seen once. What was sequenced was memory CD4+ T cells sorted from blood. The subset here: CD45RA-negative fraction. The source is a man aged 18-30 years in good health.

This chain uses TRBV5-6 with TRBJ2-7; D unclear. Germline values: CDR1 SGHDT, CDR2 YYEEEE. V was clipped by 4 bases and J by 0 bases, with 8 bases between them. The CDR3 covers 13 residues. CDR3 DNA: TGTGCCAGCAGCCCGGGTAACTCCTACGAGCAGTACTTC. The encoded protein is CASSPGNSYEQYF.

The chain uses TRBV18 and TRBJ1-4; D unclear. Between the trimmed V and J ends, which lost 6 bases and 5 bases, there was a span of 10 bases. CDR1 KGHSH and CDR2 LQKENI come from the germline V gene. This CDR3 has 13 residues. CDR3 sequence reads: CASSPAVNEKLFF. The CDR3 DNA is TGTGCCAGCTCCCCTGCGGTCAATGAAAAACTGTTTTTT.

This clone came up a few times. CDR3 nucleotide sequence: TGTGCCAGCAGGGCGAGGCAGAACACTGAAGCTTTCTTT. Protein: CASRARQNTEAFF. This chain links TRBV2 with TRBJ1-1; D unresolved. The V and J ends lost 6 bases and 1 base respectively, with 9 bases between them. Germline assignment: CDR1 SNHLY and CDR2 FYNNEI. The length of the CDR3 is 13 residues. Drawing the rest from reference TRBV2 and TRBJ1-1, the complete variable domain is EPEVTQTPSHQVTQMGQEVILRCVPISNHLYFYWYRQILGQKVEFLVSFYNNEISEKSEIFDDQFSVERPDGSNFTLKIRSTKLEDSAMYFCASRARQNTEAFFGQGTRLTVV.

The chain recombines TRBV18 with TRBJ1-5; TRBD1 might be the D (5 bases). The germline gives CDR1 KGHSH, CDR2 LQKENI. V lost 4 bases to trimming and J lost 3 bases, with 10 bases between them. The CDR3 runs 14 residues. The DNA of the CDR3 is TGTGCCAGCTCACATGGACAACTCAATCAGCCCCAGCATTTT. It encodes CASSHGQLNQPQHF.

This clone was seen repeatedly, ten times or more. The chain employs TRBV11-2 and TRBJ1-2; D gene unclear. The CDR3 contains 15 residues. Trimming cost V 4 bases and J 2 bases, with 14 bases left between them. Germline CDR1 reads SGHAT; CDR2 reads FQNNGV. As DNA, the CDR3 is TGTGCCAGCAGCTCCCTCGTGGGGAGGAACTATGGCTACACCTTC. Translating it yields CASSSLVGRNYGYTF.

V gene TRBV7-9 combines with J gene TRBJ2-5, with 9 bases that match TRBD1. Germline V gene sequence: CDR1 SEHNR, CDR2 FQNEAQ (reference sequence). The CDR3 covers 14 residues. J was trimmed by 4 bases and V by 4 bases; bases with no gene match: 4. The CDR3 DNA is TGTGCCAGCAGCTCCTACAGGGGGCGAGAGACCCAGTACTTC. The encoded protein is CASSSYRGRETQYF.

The chain links TRBV5-1 to TRBJ2-3; D possibly matches TRBD1 or TRBD2 (6 bases each). CDR3 length equals 15 residues. Trimming stripped 4 bases from V and 2 bases from J, with 14 bases between. Germline values: CDR1 SGHRS, CDR2 YFSETQ. CDR3 in amino acids: CASSRDGGPTDTQYF. The CDR3 DNA sequence: TGCGCCAGCAGCCGGGACGGGGGCCCCACAGATACGCAGTATTTT. Combining the CDR3 with reference TRBV5-1 and TRBJ2-3 gives the whole variable domain KAGVTQTPRYLIKTRGQQVTLSCSPISGHRSVSWYQQTPGQGLQFLFEYFSETQRNKGNFPGRFSGRQFSNSRSEMNVSTLELGDSALYLCASSRDGGPTDTQYFGPGTRLTVL.

The V and J genes are TRBV19 and TRBJ2-3; 8 bases line up with TRBD2. Per germline, CDR1 LNHDA and CDR2 SQIVND (reference sequence). The junction had 8 bases not matched to a gene; V was cut back by 4 bases and J by 2 bases. The CDR3 is made up of 16 amino acids. CDR3 nucleotides: TGTGCCAGTAGTACCGGGCGGGGGGTTCACACAGATACGCAGTATTTT. Protein sequence: CASSTGRGVHTDTQYF.

The chain links TRBV21-1 to TRBJ2-1; TRBD1, the table's D call, lacks a check against the DNA. TRBV21-1 is flagged as a pseudogene. The CDR3 spans 16 residues. CDR3 loop: CASRANSWDSYNEQFF. CDR3 DNA: TGTGCCAGCAGAGCAAATTCCTGGGACAGTTACAATGAGCAGTTCTTC.

Turning to this clone: This sample includes further DNA sequences coding for the same CDR3. The chain uses TRBV7-2 and TRBJ1-2; D not certain. Trimming shortened V by 1 base and J by 5 bases, and 8 bases separated the two germline ends. The CDR3 length is 13 residues. In germline, CDR1 is SGHTA, CDR2 FQGNSA. The CDR3 reads CASSLDGSYGYTF. DNA of the CDR3: TGTGCCAGCAGCTTAGACGGAAGTTATGGCTACACCTTC. Full variable domain (remainder filled in from reference TRBV7-2 and TRBJ1-2): GAGVSQSPSNKVTEKGKDVELRCDPISGHTALYWYRQSLGQGLEFLIYFQGNSAPDKSGLPSDRFSAERTGGSVSTLTIQRTQQEDSAVYLCASSLDGSYGYTFGSGTRLTVV.

This chain links TRBV30 with TRBJ2-1, with D unresolved. This CDR3 spans 12 amino acids. CDR1 is GTSNPN and CDR2 is SVGIG in the germline V gene (reference sequence). V dropped 5 bases and J dropped 8 bases, with 13 bases sitting between them. The CDR3, as DNA: TGTGCCTGGGAAAGATTGGGTGATGAGCAGTTCTTC. This translates into CAWERLGDEQFF.

There are many counts of this clone. The V call is TRBV6-5, the J call TRBJ2-2; a possible D gene is TRBD1 (5 bases). This CDR3 comprises 16 residues. Germline CDR1 reads MNHEY; CDR2 reads SVGAGI. V was clipped by 0 bases and J by 5 bases, with 13 bases between them. For the CDR3, the DNA is TGTGCCAGCAGTTACTCTAACGGACATCGGACCGGGGAGCTGTTTTTT. This translates into CASSYSNGHRTGELFF.

The chain combines TRBV5-8 with TRBJ2-1; D is perhaps TRBD2 (6 bases). There are 15 residues in the CDR3. V lost 0 bases and J 0 bases, leaving 7 bases between the germline ends. The germline gives CDR1 SGHTS, CDR2 YDEGEE. CDR3 amino acids: CASSLDGSSYNEQFF. In DNA, the CDR3 is TGTGCCAGCAGCTTGGACGGGAGCTCCTACAATGAGCAGTTCTTC.

This chain links TRBV27 with TRBJ2-3, with a weak D call TRBD1 (6 bases). The germline V gene encodes CDR1 MNHEY and CDR2 SMNVEV (reference sequence). The V and J ends lost 6 bases and 2 bases respectively, with 15 bases between them. This CDR3 comprises 15 residues. The CDR3 nucleotides read TGTGCCAGCAGATCTCGACAGGCAAACACAGATACGCAGTATTTT. Protein sequence: CASRSRQANTDTQYF.

For the CDR3, the DNA is TGTGCCAGCAGCCAGGCCCCCGCCGTCGGGGAGCTGTTTTTT. This translates into CASSQAPAVGELFF. The chain carries TRBV6-5 and TRBJ2-2; D remains unclear. Per the germline V gene, CDR1 is MNHEY and CDR2 is SVGAGI. This CDR3 has 14 amino acids. V lost 6 bases and J 7 bases, leaving 15 bases between the germline ends.

The chain combines TRBV7-2 with TRBJ1-1; D is ambiguous. Germline CDR1 is SGHTA and CDR2 is FQGNSA. Trimming pared 2 bases from V and 0 bases from J, leaving 7 bases between. The CDR3 totals 14 residues. As DNA, the CDR3 is TGTGCCAGCAGCTTATTTTCGGTGAACACTGAAGCTTTCTTT. Protein product: CASSLFSVNTEAFF.

The V gene is TRBV2, the J gene TRBJ1-2; TRBD1 matches 8 bases. Germline CDR1 and CDR2: SNHLY and FYNNEI. The J segment lost 4 bases and the V segment lost 8 bases, leaving 9 bases of the junction unmatched. There are 14 residues in the CDR3. As DNA, the CDR3 is TGTGCCAGCGACCTTAGACAGGGGAGCTATGGCTACACCTTC. Its translation: CASDLRQGSYGYTF.

The J gene is TRBJ2-3, the V gene TRBV5-1, with D possibly matching TRBD1 (5 bases). The CDR3 is 14 residues long. Trimming removed 2 bases from V and 3 bases from J, with 10 bases in between. Per germline, CDR1 SGHRS and CDR2 YFSETQ. The CDR3 sequence: CASSFQGATDTQYF. CDR3 in DNA: TGCGCCAGCAGCTTTCAAGGGGCGACAGATACGCAGTATTTT. The full variable domain, completed using reference TRBV5-1 and TRBJ2-3, is KAGVTQTPRYLIKTRGQQVTLSCSPISGHRSVSWYQQTPGQGLQFLFEYFSETQRNKGNFPGRFSGRQFSNSRSEMNVSTLELGDSALYLCASSFQGATDTQYFGPGTRLTVL.

The rearrangement joins TRBV5-4 to TRBJ2-7; TRBD1 is a possible D gene (9 bases). V lost 6 bases, J lost 3 bases, and 25 bases lay in between. The CDR3 consists of 17 residues. Germline CDR1 is SGHNT and CDR2 is YYREEE (reference sequence). CDR3 sequence: CASNPGGTGSENYEQYF. CDR3 sequence (DNA): TGTGCCAGCAACCCGGGAGGGACAGGGAGCGAGAACTACGAGCAGTACTTC. The entire variable domain, with the rest obtained from reference TRBV5-4 and TRBJ2-7, is as follows: ETGVTQSPTHLIKTRGQQVTLRCSSQSGHNTVSWYQQALGQGPQFIFQYYREEENGRGNFPPRFSGLQFPNYSSELNVNALELDDSALYLCASNPGGTGSENYEQYFGPGTRLTVT.

The chain links TRBV28 to TRBJ1-2; no definite D call. The V gene's germline CDR1 is MDHEN and CDR2 SYDVKM. This CDR3 region has 14 residues. Trimming removed 7 bases at V and 2 bases at J, with 14 bases between. For the CDR3, the DNA is TGTGCCAGCACCCCGGGGTTATGGAACTATGGCTACACCTTC. Its translation: CASTPGLWNYGYTF.

As regards this clone: The conserved phenylalanine or tryptophan is not found at the CDR3 terminus, so this likely reflects a read error. The DNA is left out, because the CDR3 cannot be placed on it with certainty; the CDR3 is given as TCRdb lists it. The genes are TRBV6-5 and TRBJ2-6. A total of 10 residues make up the CDR3, ends included. Germline V gene sequence: CDR1 MNHEY, CDR2 SVGAGI. Here the CDR3 reads CARPALGGLC.

The rearrangement joins TRBV4-3 to TRBJ2-4; D gene ambiguous. Per the germline V gene, CDR1 is LGHNA and CDR2 is YSLEER. CDR3 length: 15 residues. V was shortened by 0 bases and J by 6 bases, with 12 bases between the two germline ends. CDR3 in amino acids: CASSQETGPGNIQYF. CDR3 nucleotides: TGCGCCAGCAGCCAAGAAACCGGACCCGGAAACATTCAGTACTTC.